Following are 28 T cell receptor beta chains from one sample sequenced in a study of blood T cell dynamics during melanoma immunotherapy. As for time point: week 3, after first cycle of checkpoint inhibitor. The repertoire was sequenced with immunoSEQ multiplex PCR; TCRdb's copy has only in-frame clones and lacks some. The repertoire includes almost 15,000 clones, about 94% of them detected once, and 0.8% to 1% sits in the top ten. The sample in question was blood, obtained from a patient treated with checkpoint blockade. These receptors were taken from a human donor with melanoma.

The chain is built from TRBV7-8 and TRBJ2-1, with TRBD2 identical over 13 bases. Germline CDR1 SGHVS, CDR2 FQNEAQ. CDR3 length equals 16 residues. V dropped 2 bases and J dropped 9; count of bases not matched to a gene: 7. The DNA for the CDR3 is TGTGCCAGCAGCTTATCGAGGACTAGCGGGAGAGCTGAGCAGTTCTTC. Translating gives CASSLSRTSGRAEQFF.

The chain carries TRBV29-1 and TRBJ2-5; 7 bases match TRBD1. The germline V gene encodes CDR1 SQVTM and CDR2 ANQGSEA. The CDR3 runs to 13 residues. With V trimmed by 5 bases and J by 5 bases, 8 bases remained unmatched. In DNA, the CDR3 is TGCAGCGTTAGGGACAGCCCTACGGAGACCCAGTACTTC. Encoded protein: CSVRDSPTETQYF.

The rearrangement links TRBV6-1 to TRBJ2-3; D is undetermined. The CDR3 spans 14 residues. Germline CDR1 MNHNS, CDR2 SASEGT. Trimming took off 1 base at V and 6 bases at J, with 11 bases between the two ends. This CDR3 reads CASSEGQPKDTQYF. In DNA, the CDR3 is TGTGCCAGCAGTGAAGGACAACCGAAGGATACGCAGTATTTT.

V usage is TRBV9 and J usage is TRBJ2-1, with D possibly TRBD1 on 5 matching bases. The ends were cut back, 0 bases at V and 1 base at J, with 8 bases in the middle. This CDR3 is 15 amino acids long. Germline CDR1 is SGDLS and CDR2 is YYNGEE. This CDR3 is CASSVGGGSYNEQFF. The CDR3 DNA is TGTGCCAGCAGCGTAGGGGGCGGTTCCTACAATGAGCAGTTCTTC.

V gene TRBV7-8 combines with J gene TRBJ2-5; TRBD1 matches at 9 bases. Looked up from germline, CDR1 is SGHVS and CDR2 is FQNEAQ. There are 14 residues in the CDR3. V lost 6 bases, J lost 2 bases, and 4 bases stayed unmatched. The CDR3 spells CASRRGTGQETQYF. CDR3 bases: TGTGCCAGCAGACGGGGGACAGGGCAAGAGACCCAGTACTTC.

The J gene is TRBJ2-7, the V gene TRBV7-8; no firm D call. V shed 3 bases and J shed 5 bases, with 14 bases lying between them. Germline assignment: CDR1 SGHVS and CDR2 FQNEAQ. CDR3 size: 14 residues. CDR3 region: CASSFRVGPNEQYF. CDR3 nucleotides: TGTGCCAGCAGCTTCCGGGTGGGCCCAAACGAGCAGTACTTC.

This chain joins TRBV11-2 and TRBJ2-1; 10 nucleotides line up with TRBD2. The V and J ends lost 6 bases and 7 bases, in that order; junction bases with no gene match: 3. From germline, CDR1 is SGHAT and CDR2 FQNNGV. The CDR3 totals 13 residues. DNA of the CDR3: TGTGCCAGCAGAGCGGGGGGGCGGAATGAGCAGTTCTTC. This sequence encodes CASRAGGRNEQFF.

The genes are TRBV11-3 and TRBJ2-3; D is unresolved. CDR1 is SGHNT and CDR2 is YENEEA in the germline V gene. V lost 5 bases, J lost 1 base, and 10 bases lay in between. CDR3 length: 14 residues. Here the CDR3 DNA reads TGTGCCAGCAGCCCCTCTCGGGGCACAGATACGCAGTATTTT. Translation gives CASSPSRGTDTQYF.

The V call is TRBV11-2, the J call TRBJ1-4; TRBD1 aligns across 9 bases. J was trimmed by 8 bases and V by 5 bases; bases with no gene match: 6. Germline V lookup: CDR1 SGHAT, CDR2 FQNNGV. CDR3 size: 14 residues. CDR3 in amino acids: CASSRDRGGEKLFF. CDR3 in DNA: TGTGCCAGCAGCCGCGACAGGGGGGGCGAAAAACTGTTTTTT.

This clone has just one count. The V and J genes are TRBV6-6 and TRBJ2-5; TRBD1 aligns across 8 bases. CDR3 size: 16 residues. J lost 5 bases, V lost 2 bases, and 10 bases had no gene match. Per germline, CDR1 MNHNY and CDR2 SVGAGI (reference sequence). The CDR3 region is CASSYPGRGRRETQYF. Here the CDR3 DNA reads TGTGCCAGCAGTTACCCCGGCAGGGGGCGGAGGGAGACCCAGTACTTC.

This clone showed up just a few times. V is TRBV5-1 and J is TRBJ1-1; no definite D call. The V end was cut by 5 bases, the J end by 1 base, with 6 bases between. The CDR3 is 12 amino acids. The germline V gene has CDR1 SGHRS and CDR2 YFSETQ. DNA for the CDR3: TGCGCCAGCAGACAGCAGAACACTGAAGCTTTCTTT. Its protein product is CASRQQNTEAFF.

The V gene is TRBV27, the J gene TRBJ2-3, with D hard to call. The germline V gene encodes CDR1 MNHEY and CDR2 SMNVEV (reference sequence). V was cut by 7 bases and J by 6 bases, with 11 bases left in between. The CDR3 length is 12 residues. CDR3 sequence reads: CASTNPGDTQYF. The DNA for the CDR3 is TGTGCCAGCACAAATCCCGGGGATACGCAGTATTTT.

This rearrangement joins TRBV6-6 to TRBJ1-1; perhaps TRBD1 as D (6 bases). Germline V lookup: CDR1 MNHNY, CDR2 SVGAGI (reference sequence). The CDR3 has 16 residues. Trimming removed 0 bases from V and 1 base from J, with 12 bases in between. This CDR3 reads CASSYSSTGKNTEAFF. The CDR3 DNA reads TGTGCCAGCAGTTACTCGAGTACAGGGAAGAACACTGAAGCTTTCTTT.

V gene TRBV18 combines with J gene TRBJ1-5, with unresolved D. Trimming removed 2 bases from V and 0 bases from J, with 8 bases in between. CDR3 length: 15 residues. Germline-derived CDR1 and CDR2 are KGHSH and LQKENI. As DNA, the CDR3 is TGTGCCAGCTCACCATTGGCGGGTAGCAATCAGCCCCAGCATTTT. Translated: CASSPLAGSNQPQHF.

The rearrangement joins TRBV9 to TRBJ2-1; 9 bases map to TRBD2. CDR3 size: 15 residues. With V trimmed by 3 bases and J by 9 bases, 10 bases remained unmatched. Looked up from germline, CDR1 is SGDLS and CDR2 is YYNGEE. The CDR3 region has the DNA TGTGCCAGCAGCGCCCCGGGACTAGCTTCTTCTGAGCAGTTCTTC. Translated: CASSAPGLASSEQFF.

The gene calls are TRBV4-1 and TRBJ1-4; D is undetermined. Looked up from germline, CDR1 is MGHRA and CDR2 is YSYEKL. The CDR3 contains 17 residues. V lost 0 bases and J lost 0, with 11 bases in between. Written as DNA, the CDR3 is TGCGCCAGCAGCCAAGAAAGGCAGAGCTCAACTAATGAAAAACTGTTTTTT. This encodes CASSQERQSSTNEKLFF.

The rearrangement links TRBV25-1 to TRBJ2-7; 8 bases are shared with TRBD1. V gave up 5 bases and J gave up 2 bases; unmatched junction bases: 5. The CDR3 consists of 14 residues. From germline, CDR1 is MGHDK and CDR2 SYGVNS. CDR3 bases: TGTGCCAGCAGTCCCCCCAGGGGGCCCTACGAGCAGTACTTC. This encodes CASSPPRGPYEQYF.

CDR3 in DNA: TGTGCCAGCAGCTTGGACTCTGCAGCCTACGAGCAGTACTTC. This encodes CASSLDSAAYEQYF. The chain links TRBV5-5 to TRBJ2-7, with D unclear. This CDR3 contains 14 residues. Germline CDR1 reads SGHKS; CDR2 reads YYEKEE (reference sequence). V was shortened by 0 bases and J by 2 bases, with 9 bases between the two germline ends.

J is TRBJ2-7 and V is TRBV19, with D possibly matching TRBD2 (5 bases). The V gene's germline CDR1 is LNHDA and CDR2 SQIVND (reference sequence). The V end lost 5 bases, the J end lost 3 bases, and 11 bases lay between the germline ends. The CDR3 covers 13 residues. DNA for the CDR3: TGTGCCAGTAGTCGGGGTCGCCGCTACGAGCAGTACTTC. Translating gives CASSRGRRYEQYF.

The V call is TRBV10-3, the J call TRBJ2-1, with 8 positions matching TRBD2. With V trimmed by 0 bases and J by 2 bases, 6 bases remained unmatched. The CDR3 sequence is 17 residues long. Germline V gives CDR1 ENHRY, CDR2 SYGVKD. The CDR3 loop is CAISESTSAGPYNEQFF. In DNA, the CDR3 is TGTGCCATCAGTGAGTCGACTAGCGCGGGTCCCTACAATGAGCAGTTCTTC.

This rearrangement joins TRBV6-5 to TRBJ2-7, with D perhaps TRBD1 (6 bases). The V gene's germline CDR1 is MNHEY and CDR2 SVGAGI. Trimming took off 2 bases at V and 1 base at J, with 15 bases between the two ends. The CDR3 is made up of 16 amino acids. The chain's CDR3 is CASSYQRGRGSYEQYF. The CDR3 DNA reads TGTGCCAGCAGTTACCAAAGGGGAAGGGGGTCCTACGAGCAGTACTTC.

The genes are TRBV11-2 and TRBJ1-1; the match to TRBD1 covers 7 bases. The germline gives CDR1 SGHAT, CDR2 FQNNGV. This CDR3 comprises 15 residues. V lost 5 bases, J lost 0 bases, and 6 bases stayed unmatched. DNA of the CDR3: TGTGCCAGCAGCCTAACAGGGGCAGTGAACACTGAAGCTTTCTTT. Its translation is CASSLTGAVNTEAFF.

This chain uses TRBV27 with TRBJ2-1; D unresolved. V was trimmed by 6 bases and J by 4 bases, leaving 13 bases between them. Germline values: CDR1 MNHEY, CDR2 SMNVEV (reference sequence). The CDR3 has 14 amino acids. CDR3 coding DNA: TGTGCCAGCAGCAGACGGGTTGAGTACAATGAGCAGTTCTTC. Encoded protein: CASSRRVEYNEQFF.

CDR3 nucleotides: TGTGCCAGCAGTTCCTGGGACAACCCTAACTATGGCTACACCTTC. Amino acids: CASSSWDNPNYGYTF. This sequence joins TRBV27 and TRBJ1-2; a weak D match, TRBD1 (6 bases). The CDR3 is 15 amino acids. In germline, CDR1 is MNHEY, CDR2 SMNVEV (reference sequence). Trimming cost V 4 bases and J 0 bases, with 12 bases left between them.

The genes are TRBV6-1 and TRBJ1-1; D is unresolved. Germline CDR1 reads MNHNS; CDR2 reads SASEGT. The CDR3 is 12 amino acids. The V end was cut by 5 bases, the J end by 8 bases, with 12 bases between. For the CDR3, the DNA is TGTGCCAGCAGTTCGACAATTACCGAAGCTTTCTTT. Translating gives CASSSTITEAFF.

This chain joins TRBV6-5 and TRBJ2-7; D is possibly TRBD2 (5 bases). This CDR3 is built from 13 residues. The germline V and J ends were trimmed by 8 bases and 1 base, with 12 bases remaining between them. In germline, CDR1 is MNHEY, CDR2 SVGAGI. The DNA for the CDR3 is TGTGCCAGCGGCTCCGGGATATCCTACGAGCAGTACTTC. Its translation: CASGSGISYEQYF.

The rearrangement joins TRBV7-8 to TRBJ2-7; either TRBD1 or TRBD2 may supply D (5 bases each). CDR3 length: 15 residues. The ends were cut back, 4 bases at V and 3 bases at J, with 16 bases in the middle. Germline loops: CDR1 SGHVS, CDR2 FQNEAQ. The CDR3 sequence: CASSWGPSLDYEQYF. The CDR3 DNA is TGTGCCAGCAGCTGGGGACCATCACTCGACTACGAGCAGTACTTC.

This chain joins TRBV28 and TRBJ2-1, with a weak D call TRBD2 (6 bases). Germline CDR1 reads MDHEN; CDR2 reads SYDVKM. V was trimmed by 3 bases and J by 12 bases, leaving 12 bases between them. The CDR3 covers 12 residues. In nucleotides, the CDR3 is TGTGCCAGCAGTTTGTCCCCCGGGGGGCAGTTCTTC. Its translation is CASSLSPGGQFF. Variable domain in full (rest from reference TRBV28 and TRBJ2-1): DVKVTQSSRYLVKRTGEKVFLECVQDMDHENMFWYRQDPGLGLRLIYFSYDVKMKEKGDIPEGYSVSREKKERFSLILESASTNQTSMYLCASSLSPGGQFFGPGTRLTVL.